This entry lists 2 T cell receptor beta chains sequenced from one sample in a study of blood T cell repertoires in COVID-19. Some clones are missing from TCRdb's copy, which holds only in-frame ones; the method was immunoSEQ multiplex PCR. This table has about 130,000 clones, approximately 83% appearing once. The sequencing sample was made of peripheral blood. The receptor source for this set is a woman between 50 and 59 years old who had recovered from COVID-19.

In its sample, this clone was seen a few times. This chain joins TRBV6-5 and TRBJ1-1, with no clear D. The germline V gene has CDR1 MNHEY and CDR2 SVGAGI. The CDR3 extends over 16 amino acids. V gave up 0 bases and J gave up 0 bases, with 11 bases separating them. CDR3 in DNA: TGTGCCAGCAGTTACTCGAGCGGACTCATGAACACTGAAGCTTTCTTT. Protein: CASSYSSGLMNTEAFF.

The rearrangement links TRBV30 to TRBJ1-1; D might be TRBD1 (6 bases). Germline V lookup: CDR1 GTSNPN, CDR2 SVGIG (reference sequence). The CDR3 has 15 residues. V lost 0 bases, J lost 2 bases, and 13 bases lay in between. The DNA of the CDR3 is TGTGCCTGGAGTGTACCGGGACATCGTAACACTGAAGCTTTCTTT. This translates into CAWSVPGHRNTEAFF.